This T cell receptor beta chain derives from a study of cytomegalovirus exposure and HLA in healthy donors. V shed 5 bases and J shed 5 bases, with 15 bases lying between them. CDR1 and CDR2 (germline): LNHDA, SQIVND (reference sequence). The CDR3 length is 14 residues. The PCR had 60 Vbeta and 13 Jbeta primers. The method was immunoSEQ multiplex PCR; TCRdb's version includes in-frame clones alone and lacks a portion of them. The sample table includes 30,000 to 35,000 clones. With respect to this clone: Its antigen is currently unknown.

Healthy bone marrow donors made up the cohort. Study observations and caveats: In a later analysis, donors in an Asian-associated ancestry cluster reportedly had fewer N-insertions in productive TCRs than the cohort mean. Earlier analysis yielded a pattern in which most TCR beta V segments were productive about 87% or about 30% of the time. The later analysis indicated that the majority of CMV-associated TCR beta chains appeared HLA-restricted.

The source material was PBMCs. The clonotype was recovered from a man in his forties in good health and CMV-seronegative. The V gene is TRBV19, the J gene TRBJ1-2, with D uncertain. CDR3 residues: CASSPQDIGYGYTF. CDR3 coding DNA: TGTGCCAGTAGTCCTCAGGATATTGGGTATGGCTACACCTTC. Full variable domain (rest looked up from reference TRBV19 and TRBJ1-2): DGGITQSPKYLFRKEGQNVTLSCEQNLNHDAMYWYRQDPGQGLRLIYYSQIVNDFQKGDIAEGYSVSREKKESFPLTVTSAQKNPTAFYLCASSPQDIGYGYTFGSGTRLTVV.